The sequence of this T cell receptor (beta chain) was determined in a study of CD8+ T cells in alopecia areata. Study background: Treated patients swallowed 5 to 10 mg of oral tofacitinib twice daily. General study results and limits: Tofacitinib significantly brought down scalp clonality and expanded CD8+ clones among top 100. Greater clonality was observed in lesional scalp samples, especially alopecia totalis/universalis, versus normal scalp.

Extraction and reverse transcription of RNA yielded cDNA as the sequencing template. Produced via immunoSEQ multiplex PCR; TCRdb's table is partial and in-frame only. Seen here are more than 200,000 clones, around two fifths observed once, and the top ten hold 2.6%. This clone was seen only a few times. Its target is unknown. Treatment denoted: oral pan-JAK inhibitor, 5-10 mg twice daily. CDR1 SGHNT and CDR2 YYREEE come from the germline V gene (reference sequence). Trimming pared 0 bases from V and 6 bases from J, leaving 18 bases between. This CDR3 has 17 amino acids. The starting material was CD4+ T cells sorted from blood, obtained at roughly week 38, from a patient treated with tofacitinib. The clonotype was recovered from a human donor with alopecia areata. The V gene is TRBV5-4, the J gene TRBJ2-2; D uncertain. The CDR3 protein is CASSLELRLSAAGELFF. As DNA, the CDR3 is TGTGCCAGCAGCTTGGAATTACGGCTAAGTGCGGCCGGGGAGCTGTTTTTT.